These T cell receptor beta chains were read from a single sample in a study of OX40 agonist ivuxolimab in advanced cancers. Using immunoSEQ multiplex PCR, the repertoire was profiled, and TCRdb retains in-frame clones only, with some absent. The repertoire includes about 77,000 clones, 81% of them detected once, and roughly 4.5% sits in the top ten. The specimen was CD4+ or CD8+ T cells sorted from blood, collected in a trial of the OX40 agonist ivuxolimab. The receptors derive from an adult with an advanced solid tumor such as melanoma, head and neck, liver or kidney cancer. Each CDR3 is given with its conserved first and last residue. D genes are given only for firm matches. For some rows the clone size is stated as once, few or many, or as a class when expanded; others skip it.

abundance: NA; v_gene: TRBV19; j_gene: TRBJ2-3; d_gene: TRBD2; CDR3aa: CASSIDILAGSTDTQYF; CDR3nt: TGTGCCAGTAGTATAGATATACTAGCGGGTAGCACAGATACGCAGTATTTT
abundance: NA; v_gene: TRBV18; j_gene: TRBJ1-2; d_gene: NA; CDR3aa: CASSPPSQGSSYTF; CDR3nt: TGTGCCAGCTCACCACCCAGTCAGGGGAGCAGCTACACCTTC
abundance: NA; v_gene: TRBV6-5; j_gene: TRBJ2-2; d_gene: NA; CDR3aa: CASSYKVEGAGELFF; CDR3nt: TGTGCCAGCAGTTACAAGGTTGAAGGCGCCGGGGAGCTGTTTTTT
abundance: NA; v_gene: TRBV6-5; j_gene: TRBJ2-1; d_gene: NA; CDR3aa: CASSATGPQSGEQFF; CDR3nt: TGTGCCAGCAGTGCTACGGGACCCCAAAGTGGTGAGCAGTTCTTC
abundance: NA; v_gene: TRBV5-4; j_gene: TRBJ1-1; d_gene: TRBD1; CDR3aa: CASSYDRANTEAFF; CDR3nt: TGTGCCAGCAGTTATGACAGGGCGAACACTGAAGCTTTCTTT
abundance: NA; v_gene: TRBV7-9; j_gene: TRBJ1-1; d_gene: NA; CDR3aa: CASSFSAEAFF; CDR3nt: TGTGCCAGCAGCTTTAGTGCTGAAGCTTTCTTT
abundance: NA; v_gene: TRBV5-1; j_gene: TRBJ1-6; d_gene: NA; CDR3aa: CASSLALSSYNSPLHF; CDR3nt: TGCGCCAGCAGCTTGGCTCTGAGCTCCTATAATTCACCCCTCCACTTT
abundance: NA; v_gene: TRBV7-6; j_gene: TRBJ2-1; d_gene: TRBD2; CDR3aa: CASSRGLAGAGRNEQFF; CDR3nt: TGTGCCAGCAGCCGCGGACTAGCGGGAGCGGGTAGGAATGAGCAGTTCTTC
abundance: NA; v_gene: TRBV18; j_gene: TRBJ1-2; d_gene: TRBD1; CDR3aa: CASSRTGTGRTNYGYTF; CDR3nt: TGTGCCAGCTCACGTACCGGGACAGGGCGTACTAACTATGGCTACACCTTC
abundance: NA; v_gene: TRBV7-8; j_gene: TRBJ2-7; d_gene: TRBD2; CDR3aa: CASSLGGALDEQYF; CDR3nt: TGTGCCAGCAGCTTGGGAGGGGCCCTGGACGAGCAGTACTTC
abundance: NA; v_gene: TRBV7-9; j_gene: TRBJ1-3; d_gene: NA; CDR3aa: CASSGDTVSDTIYF; CDR3nt: TGTGCCAGCAGTGGGGACACGGTCTCGGACACCATATATTTT
abundance: NA; v_gene: TRBV5-1; j_gene: TRBJ1-1; d_gene: NA; CDR3aa: CASSLESDLGTEAFF; CDR3nt: TGCGCCAGCAGCTTGGAATCGGATCTAGGGACTGAAGCTTTCTTT
abundance: NA; v_gene: TRBV6-1; j_gene: TRBJ2-3; d_gene: TRBD2; CDR3aa: CASSELAGADTQYF; CDR3nt: TGTGCCAGCAGTGAACTAGCGGGAGCAGATACGCAGTATTTT
abundance: NA; v_gene: TRBV6-1; j_gene: TRBJ1-6; d_gene: NA; CDR3aa: CATVGALNSPLHF; CDR3nt: TGTGCCACCGTCGGGGCTCTCAATTCACCCCTCCACTTT
abundance: NA; v_gene: TRBV7-7; j_gene: TRBJ2-2; d_gene: NA; CDR3aa: CASSLDPNPNTGELFF; CDR3nt: TGTGCTAGCAGCTTAGACCCGAATCCGAACACCGGGGAGCTGTTTTTT
abundance: NA; v_gene: TRBV6-1; j_gene: TRBJ1-4; d_gene: NA; CDR3aa: CASSLRGENEKLFF; CDR3nt: TGTGCCAGCAGCCTCCGGGGCGAGAATGAAAAACTGTTTTTT
abundance: NA; v_gene: TRBV5-8; j_gene: TRBJ1-2; d_gene: NA; CDR3aa: CASSPGTQRGYGYTF; CDR3nt: TGTGCCAGCAGCCCGGGTACGCAAAGGGGCTATGGCTACACCTTC
abundance: NA; v_gene: TRBV29-1; j_gene: TRBJ2-1; d_gene: NA; CDR3aa: CSVEQVAYNEQFF; CDR3nt: TGCAGCGTTGAACAGGTAGCCTACAATGAGCAGTTCTTC
abundance: NA; v_gene: TRBV5-3; j_gene: TRBJ1-5; d_gene: NA; CDR3aa: CAPPGGRPDQPQHF; CDR3nt: TGTGCTCCTCCGGGAGGCAGACCGGATCAGCCCCAGCATTTT
abundance: NA; v_gene: TRBV27; j_gene: TRBJ1-5; d_gene: NA; CDR3aa: CASSLEAFNQPQHF; CDR3nt: TGTGCCAGCAGTTTGGAGGCCTTCAATCAGCCCCAGCATTTT
abundance: few; v_gene: TRBV7-8; j_gene: TRBJ2-6; d_gene: NA; CDR3aa: CASSLGAANSGANVLTF; CDR3nt: TGTGCCAGCAGCTTAGGGGCGGCCAACTCTGGGGCCAACGTCCTGACTTTC
abundance: NA; v_gene: TRBV5-4; j_gene: TRBJ1-4; d_gene: NA; CDR3aa: CASSLQGSAEKLFF; CDR3nt: TGTGCCAGCAGCTTGCAGGGTTCTGCTGAAAAACTGTTTTTT
abundance: NA; v_gene: TRBV27; j_gene: TRBJ1-2; d_gene: NA; CDR3aa: CASSPPGGYGHTF; CDR3nt: TGTGCCAGCAGTCCCCCGGGGGGCTATGGCCACACCTTC
abundance: NA; v_gene: TRBV30; j_gene: TRBJ2-1; d_gene: NA; CDR3aa: CAWSVGKYEQFF; CDR3nt: TGTGCCTGGAGTGTAGGGAAGTATGAGCAGTTCTTC
abundance: once; v_gene: TRBV27; j_gene: TRBJ1-2; d_gene: NA; CDR3aa: CASTSAPGRGYGYTF; CDR3nt: TGTGCCAGCACCTCCGCTCCCGGCAGGGGCTATGGCTACACCTTC
abundance: few; v_gene: TRBV4-1; j_gene: TRBJ1-1; d_gene: NA; CDR3aa: CASSQGFLATEAFF; CDR3nt: TGCGCCAGCAGCCAAGGATTCCTTGCCACTGAAGCTTTCTTT
abundance: few; v_gene: TRBV7-2; j_gene: TRBJ2-7; d_gene: NA; CDR3aa: CASSSAGTPYEQYF; CDR3nt: TGTGCCAGCAGCTCCGCGGGAACCCCCTACGAGCAGTACTTC
abundance: NA; v_gene: TRBV7-9; j_gene: TRBJ1-1; d_gene: NA; CDR3aa: CASSFWYGTEAFF; CDR3nt: TGTGCCAGCAGCTTTTGGTATGGCACTGAAGCTTTCTTT
abundance: NA; v_gene: TRBV5-1; j_gene: TRBJ1-1; d_gene: TRBD1; CDR3aa: CASSSLGTGTEAFF; CDR3nt: TGCGCCAGCAGCTCCCTAGGGACAGGCACTGAAGCTTTCTTT
abundance: NA; v_gene: TRBV7-9; j_gene: TRBJ1-4; d_gene: NA; CDR3aa: CASSLEGDEKLFF; CDR3nt: TGTGCCAGCAGCTTAGAAGGGGACGAAAAACTGTTTTTT
abundance: NA; v_gene: TRBV7-2; j_gene: TRBJ1-1; d_gene: NA; CDR3aa: CASSLAHRVMNTEAFF; CDR3nt: TGTGCCAGCAGCTTAGCCCACAGGGTAATGAACACTGAAGCTTTCTTT
abundance: NA; v_gene: TRBV13; j_gene: TRBJ1-4; d_gene: TRBD1; CDR3aa: CASSLKTGSDEKLFF; CDR3nt: TGTGCCAGCAGCCTGAAGACAGGGTCGGACGAAAAACTGTTTTTT
abundance: NA; v_gene: TRBV6-5; j_gene: TRBJ2-7; d_gene: NA; CDR3aa: CASSYSKARVDEQYF; CDR3nt: TGTGCCAGCAGTTACTCGAAGGCTAGGGTCGACGAGCAGTACTTC
abundance: NA; v_gene: TRBV5-1; j_gene: TRBJ2-6; d_gene: NA; CDR3aa: CASSLASVGSGANVLTF; CDR3nt: TGCGCCAGCAGCTTGGCATCGGTGGGGTCTGGGGCCAACGTCCTGACTTTC
abundance: NA; v_gene: TRBV7-2; j_gene: TRBJ2-7; d_gene: TRBD2; CDR3aa: CASSSGTSGSNRYEQYF; CDR3nt: TGTGCCAGCAGCTCGGGGACTAGCGGGAGTAATAGGTACGAGCAGTACTTC
abundance: NA; v_gene: TRBV5-1; j_gene: TRBJ2-2; d_gene: NA; CDR3aa: CASSLNIRGTNTGELFF; CDR3nt: TGCGCCAGCAGCTTGAATATCCGGGGGACGAACACCGGGGAGCTGTTTTTT
abundance: NA; v_gene: TRBV6-5; j_gene: TRBJ2-5; d_gene: NA; CDR3aa: CASRDGTKETQYF; CDR3nt: TGTGCCAGCAGAGACGGGACAAAAGAGACCCAGTACTTC
abundance: NA; v_gene: TRBV18; j_gene: TRBJ2-7; d_gene: NA; CDR3aa: CASSPFGRITYEQYF; CDR3nt: TGTGCCAGCTCACCATTTGGACGGATTACCTACGAGCAGTACTTC
abundance: NA; v_gene: TRBV5-1; j_gene: TRBJ2-3; d_gene: TRBD1; CDR3aa: CASSFRQGASDTQYF; CDR3nt: TGCGCCAGCAGCTTTCGACAGGGGGCTTCAGATACGCAGTATTTT
abundance: NA; v_gene: TRBV19; j_gene: TRBJ2-1; d_gene: TRBD1; CDR3aa: CASSPGQGGSYNEQFF; CDR3nt: TGTGCCAGTAGTCCCGGACAGGGTGGCTCCTACAATGAGCAGTTCTTC
abundance: NA; v_gene: TRBV11-2; j_gene: TRBJ2-5; d_gene: TRBD2; CDR3aa: CASSLAMTSGETQYF; CDR3nt: TGTGCCAGCAGCTTAGCGATGACTAGCGGTGAGACCCAGTACTTC
abundance: NA; v_gene: TRBV5-1; j_gene: TRBJ2-1; d_gene: NA; CDR3aa: CASSSGTRDYNEQFF; CDR3nt: TGCGCCAGCAGTTCCGGGACGCGGGACTACAATGAGCAGTTCTTC
abundance: once; v_gene: TRBV7-3; j_gene: TRBJ2-1; d_gene: NA; CDR3aa: CASSLSPRVEQFF; CDR3nt: TGTGCCAGCAGCTTGTCCCCCCGAGTTGAGCAGTTCTTC
abundance: NA; v_gene: TRBV7-8; j_gene: TRBJ2-5; d_gene: NA; CDR3aa: CASSLSLGGPGETQYF; CDR3nt: TGTGCCAGCAGCTTATCCCTGGGGGGGCCCGGTGAGACCCAGTACTTC
abundance: NA; v_gene: TRBV18; j_gene: TRBJ1-2; d_gene: NA; CDR3aa: CASASNKGDFYGYTF; CDR3nt: TGTGCCAGCGCCTCAAACAAAGGAGACTTTTATGGCTACACCTTC
abundance: NA; v_gene: TRBV29-1; j_gene: TRBJ2-1; d_gene: NA; CDR3aa: CSVERGGSSSYNEQFF; CDR3nt: TGCAGCGTTGAGCGGGGCGGCTCGAGCTCCTACAATGAGCAGTTCTTC
abundance: NA; v_gene: TRBV6-4; j_gene: TRBJ2-6; d_gene: TRBD1; CDR3aa: CASRQTGIISGANVLTF; CDR3nt: TGTGCCAGCAGACAGACAGGGATCATCTCTGGGGCCAACGTCCTGACTTTC